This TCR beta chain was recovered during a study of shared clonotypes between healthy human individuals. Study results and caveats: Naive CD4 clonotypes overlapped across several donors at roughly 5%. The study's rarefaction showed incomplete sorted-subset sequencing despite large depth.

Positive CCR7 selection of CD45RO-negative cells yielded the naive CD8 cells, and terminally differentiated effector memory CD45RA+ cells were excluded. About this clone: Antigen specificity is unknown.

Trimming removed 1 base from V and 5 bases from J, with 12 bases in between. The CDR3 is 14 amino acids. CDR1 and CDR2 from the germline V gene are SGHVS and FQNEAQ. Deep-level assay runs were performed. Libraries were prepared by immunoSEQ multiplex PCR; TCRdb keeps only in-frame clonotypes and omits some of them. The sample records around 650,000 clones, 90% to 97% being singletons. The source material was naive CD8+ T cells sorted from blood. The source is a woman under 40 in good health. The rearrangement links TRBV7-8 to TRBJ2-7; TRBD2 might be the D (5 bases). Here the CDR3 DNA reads TGTGCCAGCAGCTTAGGGCCGAGGGCCGACGAGCAGTACTTC. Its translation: CASSLGPRADEQYF.